This T cell receptor (beta chain) was observed in a study of human T cells and chemical hapten exposure (dated by TCRdb to the early 2020s). A note on the overall study: For sensitization, 2% DPC in acetone was applied to a 2 cm by 2 cm area of upper inner arm skin. Some 29 alopecia patients gave blood for TCR sequencing at one to four time points (pre-sensitization, 2, 6 and 24 weeks). Throughout the study period of about 25 weeks, patients also received therapeutic DPC doses to the scalp every week. Patch testing was done on the upper back using Finn chambers containing 0.01% DPC, and results were scored after 6 days according to International Contact Dermatitis Research Group standards. Libraries were combined into a pool for sequencing, and differences in TCR yield between samples came mainly from small differences in library volumes within the pool. Peripheral blood TCR repertoire changes were tracked in vivo in alopecia patients during primary and secondary sensitization to the hapten diphenylcyclopropenone (DPC). Blood was sampled from patients pre-sensitization (week 0) and at 2, 6 and about 24 weeks after DPC sensitization. The mostly female patient cohort included alopecia areata with under or over 50% scalp involvement, alopecia totalis and alopecia universalis.

What the work shows at the level of the full study, not this receptor alone: Repeated subsampling changed both the strength of the expansion versus patch-test correlation and the threshold at which that correlation became significant. Patch test score was positively correlated with the number of PT1 expanded TCRs, with significance at thresholds 8, 16 and 32 but not at 4. Expanded TCRs formed significantly more large CDR3 similarity clusters than pre-sensitization or healthy control sets, consistent with antigen-driven responses. Because all patients had alopecia, a presumed autoimmune disease, the immune response of the patients might differ from that of healthy individuals. DPC sensitization did not change the number of TCRs with a frequency above 1 in 1000, and there was no evidence of changes in global repertoire structure.

Library construction relied on RACE. The sequencer listed for this sample is NextSeq 500. During library preparation, unique molecular identifiers were attached to individual cDNA molecules so that TCRs could be counted in a quantitative, reproducible way. For every blood RNA sample, sequencing covered both the TCR alpha and TCR beta chains. Under the source paper's analysis protocol: Samples had a median of about 96,000 TCRs, with a range from about 23,224 to 750,000. The Decombinator software suite was used to annotate V, J and CDR3 in the TCR reads. For the PS versus PT1 abundance plots, all samples were subsampled to the same number of TCRs (28,000). Expanded TCRs were defined as absent before sensitization and observed at least eight times at the 2-week time point. The public reads were reanalyzed by TCRdb: fastp trimming at Q25, MiXCR alignment, in-frame beta chains only. Each entry merges the rows of one CDR3 protein and shows their most common DNA and genes. The V and J calls, along with clone size, are taken from TCRdb and not from the paper's own processing. The sample contains fewer than 150,000 distinct CDR3 sequences, approximately 13% of them found a single time. Roughly 3.1% of the sample is held by the ten biggest clonotypes.

In light of the paper, this sample's time point label describes: pre-sensitization, week 0. This specimen's treatment or condition label, interpreted: therapeutic diphenylcyclopropenone sensitization with weekly scalp DPC. Blood at each patch-test visit was drawn before the patch test was applied. Patients were considered eligible if aged 18 to 70, diagnosed with alopecia and deemed suitable for DPC therapy, and patients were excluded if pregnant. Total RNA was extracted from unfractionated whole blood that had been collected in Tempus Blood RNA tubes. A note on this clonotype: It has no known antigen specificity. Base qualities were left out, and no much larger clone turns up one base away.

The CDR3 sequence holds 15 residues, the cysteine and phenylalanine included. CDR3 DNA is the only sequence kept; it has 45 bases, read in frame from the first base. V gives up 3 bases and J gives up 2 bases, and the segment between their germline ends measures 11 bases. CDR1 MDHEN and CDR2 SYDVKM are derived from the germline V gene. The sequences come from whole blood, collected in connection with sensitization to the hapten diphenylcyclopropenone (DPC). This clonotype originated in a woman aged 18-29 years with alopecia areata. Some clones in this sample may be carry-over from other donors' samples. Rearrangement joined TRBV28 to TRBJ1-5; D gene: possibly TRBD1, on 5 matching bases. The CDR3 protein is CASSFWGRGNQPQHF. The DNA is as follows: TGTGCCAGCAGTTTTTGGGGACGAGGCAATCAGCCCCAGCATTTT. The CDR3 plus the reference TRBV28 and TRBJ1-5 genes for the other parts give the full variable domain: DVKVTQSSRYLVKRTGEKVFLECVQDMDHENMFWYRQDPGLGLRLIYFSYDVKMKEKGDIPEGYSVSREKKERFSLILESASTNQTSMYLCASSFWGRGNQPQHFGDGTRLSIL.